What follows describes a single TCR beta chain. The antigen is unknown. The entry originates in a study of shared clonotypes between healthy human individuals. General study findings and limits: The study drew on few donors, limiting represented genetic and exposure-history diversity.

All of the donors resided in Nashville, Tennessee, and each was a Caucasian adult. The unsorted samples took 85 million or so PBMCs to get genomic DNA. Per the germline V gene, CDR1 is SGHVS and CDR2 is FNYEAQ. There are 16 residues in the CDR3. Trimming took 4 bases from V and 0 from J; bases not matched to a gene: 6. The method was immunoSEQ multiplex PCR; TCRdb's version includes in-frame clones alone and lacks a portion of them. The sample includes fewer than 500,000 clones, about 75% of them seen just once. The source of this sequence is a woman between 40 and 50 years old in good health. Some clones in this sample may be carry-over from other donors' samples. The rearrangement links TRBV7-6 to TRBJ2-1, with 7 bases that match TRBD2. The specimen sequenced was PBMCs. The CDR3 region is CASSSRAGSSYNEQFF. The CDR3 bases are TGTGCCAGCAGCTCTAGAGCGGGGAGCTCCTACAATGAGCAGTTCTTC.